The 5 T cell receptor beta chains below were found in one sample sequenced in a study of blood T cell repertoires in COVID-19. Some clones are missing from TCRdb's copy, which holds only in-frame ones; the method was immunoSEQ multiplex PCR. The sample lists more than 300,000 clones, roughly 89% occurring once. Material for sequencing was PBMCs or T cells enriched from blood (not recorded which). These receptor sequences come from a woman in her thirties who had recovered from COVID-19.

The V and J genes are TRBV27 and TRBJ1-1; D is unresolved. The CDR3 extends over 13 amino acids. Germline CDR1 is MNHEY and CDR2 is SMNVEV (reference sequence). With 3 bases removed from V and 4 bases from J, the gap between germline ends came to 9 bases. CDR3 coding DNA: TGTGCCAGCAGTTTGAGGGAGGGCACTGAAGCTTTCTTT. This gives the protein CASSLREGTEAFF.

This chain uses TRBV5-1 with TRBJ1-4; 7 nucleotides agree with TRBD1. The CDR3 runs to 16 residues. J was trimmed by 1 base and V by 3 bases; bases with no gene match: 6. Germline-derived CDR1 and CDR2 are SGHRS and YFSETQ. Here the CDR3 reads CASSYTGAVTNEKLFF. CDR3 DNA: TGCGCCAGCAGCTATACAGGGGCGGTAACTAATGAAAAACTGTTTTTT.

This chain uses TRBV6-2 or TRBV6-3 with TRBJ2-6; TRBD1 agrees at 10 bases. The CDR3 consists of 19 residues. The V and J ends lost 4 bases and 5 bases, in that order; junction bases with no gene match: 14. Germline CDR1 MNHEY, CDR2 SVGEGT. In DNA, the CDR3 is TGTGCCAGCAGTTCCTCAATGACAGGGGGCGTTTATAGGGCCAACGTCCTGACTTTC. It yields the protein CASSSSMTGGVYRANVLTF.

This chain links TRBV27 with TRBJ2-7; 7 bases line up with TRBD1. Per the germline V gene, CDR1 is MNHEY and CDR2 is SMNVEV (reference sequence). V was pared by 5 bases and J by 3 bases, with 7 bases of the junction left unmatched. The CDR3 length is 14 residues. The DNA of the CDR3 is TGTGCCAGCAGTCCCGCCGGGACAGTCTACGAGCAGTACTTC. It specifies CASSPAGTVYEQYF.

Here the CDR3 reads CASHSGQGYHEQYF. The CDR3 DNA reads TGTGCCAGCCATTCTGGGCAGGGGTACCACGAGCAGTACTTC. The chain has TRBV27 and TRBJ2-7, with D possibly being TRBD1 (6 bases). The CDR3 totals 14 residues. V shed 8 bases and J shed 5 bases, with 19 bases lying between them. The germline gives CDR1 MNHEY, CDR2 SMNVEV (reference sequence).